The 15 T cell receptor beta chains below were found in one sample sequenced in a study of blood T cell repertoires in COVID-19. Assay: immunoSEQ multiplex PCR; the TCRdb copy retains only in-frame clones and omits some. This sample yields approximately 230,000 clones, of which approximately 91% are seen a single time; 2.1% belongs to the top ten. Specimen: peripheral blood. The receptor source for this set is a woman aged 40 to 50 who had recovered from COVID-19.

This sequence joins TRBV6-5 and TRBJ2-7; possible D gene TRBD1, 7 bases. The ends were cut back, 2 bases at V and 4 bases at J, with 18 bases in the middle. Germline CDR1 is MNHEY and CDR2 is SVGAGI. The CDR3 is 16 residues long. The CDR3 region is CASSYPRQGGGYEQYF. The CDR3, as DNA: TGTGCCAGCAGTTACCCCCGACAGGGAGGCGGGTACGAGCAGTACTTC.

This clone was recorded only once. This chain uses TRBV9 with TRBJ2-2; 10 nucleotides agree with TRBD1. Germline values: CDR1 SGDLS, CDR2 YYNGEE. The CDR3 consists of 16 residues. Unmatched junction bases numbered 8, after V lost 4 bases and J lost 5 bases. CDR3: CASSLSGQGGTGELFF. The CDR3 DNA is TGTGCCAGCAGCCTTTCTGGACAGGGGGGAACCGGGGAGCTGTTTTTT.

The chain employs TRBV11-3 and TRBJ1-1; a weak D match, TRBD1 (5 bases). Trimming removed 4 bases from V and 0 bases from J, with 18 bases in between. Germline CDR1 reads SGHNT; CDR2 reads YENEEA. CDR3 size: 17 residues. CDR3 sequence (DNA): TGTGCCAGCAGCTCCCGGGGCAGGCGGGGGATGAACACTGAAGCTTTCTTT. Amino acids: CASSSRGRRGMNTEAFF. Looking up the rest from reference TRBV11-3 and TRBJ1-1 gives the full variable domain: EAGVVQSPRYKIIEKKQPVAFWCNPISGHNTLYWYLQNLGQGPELLIRYENEEAVDDSQLPKDRFSAERLKGVDSTLKIQPAELGDSAVYLCASSSRGRRGMNTEAFFGQGTRLTVV.

The chain combines TRBV14 with TRBJ2-3; possible D gene TRBD1, 6 bases. Between the trimmed V and J ends, which lost 0 bases and 2 bases, there was a span of 9 bases. Germline V gene lookup returns CDR1 SGHDN and CDR2 FVKESK. This CDR3 has 15 residues. The CDR3 DNA is TGTGCCAGCAGCCAAGACCGGACAGCCACAGATACGCAGTATTTT. It yields the protein CASSQDRTATDTQYF. The variable domain in full, with the rest retrieved from reference TRBV14 and TRBJ2-3, is EAGVTQFPSHSVIEKGQTVTLRCDPISGHDNLYWYRRVMGKEIKFLLHFVKESKQDESGMPNNRFLAERTGGTYSTLKVQPAELEDSGVYFCASSQDRTATDTQYFGPGTRLTVL.

This sequence joins TRBV12-5 and TRBJ1-2, with 8 bases fitting TRBD1. Germline V gene lookup returns CDR1 LGHNT and CDR2 FRNRAP. This CDR3 region has 13 residues. V was clipped by 6 bases and J by 8 bases; unmatched bases: 8. CDR3 loop: CASGVSRGLGYTF. As DNA, the CDR3 is TGTGCTAGTGGCGTATCCAGGGGGCTCGGCTACACCTTC.

This clone was recorded only once. The J gene is TRBJ1-2, the V gene TRBV7-2, with a tentative D call TRBD1 (6 bases). This CDR3 comprises 15 residues. Trimming removed 3 bases from V and 2 bases from J, with 13 bases in between. Germline assignment: CDR1 SGHTA and CDR2 FQGNSA. CDR3 in DNA: TGTGCCAGCAGCTTTAAAGGACAGTCCAACTATGGCTACACCTTC. It yields the protein CASSFKGQSNYGYTF.

V and J are TRBV6-2 or TRBV6-3 and TRBJ1-1; the D is unclear. Germline V gene data show CDR1 as MNHEY and CDR2 as SVGEGT. The CDR3 consists of 14 residues. Trimming left V 3 bases short and J 0 bases short, with 8 bases between. The CDR3 DNA is TGTGCCAGCAGTTATCGTACAGTGAACACTGAAGCTTTCTTT. Translating it yields CASSYRTVNTEAFF.

This sequence joins TRBV15 and TRBJ2-3; 10 bases match TRBD1. Germline CDR1 is LNHNV and CDR2 is YYDKDF (reference sequence). The CDR3 runs 16 residues. The V segment lost 0 bases and the J segment 0 bases; nucleotides outside the gene matches: 0. This CDR3 reads CATSREGQGSTDTQYF. CDR3 nucleotides: TGTGCCACCAGCAGAGAGGGACAGGGGAGCACAGATACGCAGTATTTT.

The rearrangement links TRBV7-2 to TRBJ1-4; TRBD1 aligns across 7 bases. V lost 5 bases to trimming and J lost 1 base; unmatched junction nucleotides: 4. The CDR3 consists of 15 residues. Germline CDR1 is SGHTA and CDR2 is FQGNSA. The CDR3 sequence: CASSTGDRTNEKLFF. Here the CDR3 DNA reads TGTGCCAGCAGCACAGGGGACAGAACTAATGAAAAACTGTTTTTT.

V and J are TRBV18 and TRBJ1-5, with 9 bases lining up with TRBD1. The J segment lost 5 bases and the V segment lost 5 bases, leaving 7 bases of the junction unmatched. The germline V gene has CDR1 KGHSH and CDR2 LQKENI. The CDR3 covers 15 residues. This CDR3 is CASSSLQGADQPQHF. CDR3 nucleotide sequence: TGTGCCAGCTCATCACTACAGGGGGCCGATCAGCCCCAGCATTTT.

The V call is TRBV10-2, the J call TRBJ2-3; 9 positions match TRBD2. There are 16 residues in the CDR3. Germline V CDR1 and CDR2: WSHSY, SAAADI. The V and J ends lost 2 bases and 1 base, in that order; junction bases with no gene match: 4. CDR3 in amino acids: CASSEPRLAGTDTQYF. The CDR3 nucleotides are TGCGCCAGCAGTGAGCCGAGACTAGCGGGCACAGATACGCAGTATTTT.

This clone is a singleton in its sample. The gene calls are TRBV3-1 (or the pseudogene TRBV3-2) and TRBJ1-6; unclear D gene. The CDR3 runs to 16 residues. Trimming removed 1 base from V and 0 bases from J, with 7 bases in between. Germline V lookup: CDR1 LGHDT, CDR2 YNNKEL (reference sequence). This CDR3 reads CASSQGYNSYNSPLHF. CDR3 nucleotide sequence: TGTGCCAGCAGCCAAGGTTACAACTCCTATAATTCACCCCTCCACTTT.

The V gene is TRBV4-3, the J gene TRBJ2-3; D gene unclear. There are 18 residues in the CDR3. Looked up from germline, CDR1 is LGHNA and CDR2 is YSLEER. The ends were cut back, 0 bases at V and 0 bases at J, with 16 bases in the middle. DNA for the CDR3: TGCGCCAGCAGCCAAGATCTTCTAAGTTTATCCAGCACAGATACGCAGTATTTT. This encodes CASSQDLLSLSSTDTQYF.

The gene calls are TRBV29-1 and TRBJ2-3, with D uncertain. The CDR3 is 14 residues long. Trimming removed 0 bases at V and 1 base at J, with 8 bases between. Per germline, CDR1 SQVTM and CDR2 ANQGSEA. The CDR3 loop is CSVEDSARTDTQYF. The DNA of the CDR3 is TGCAGCGTTGAAGATTCAGCGCGCACAGATACGCAGTATTTT.

This clone was seen once. V usage is TRBV19 and J usage is TRBJ2-3, with D possibly TRBD2 on 7 matching bases. CDR3 length: 12 amino acids. V shed 11 bases and J shed 13 bases, with 22 bases lying between them. Germline lookup yields CDR1 LNHDA and CDR2 SQIVND (reference sequence). The chain's CDR3 is CAGGGAGPSEYF. The CDR3 region has the DNA TGTGCCGGAGGGGGGGCCGGCCCCTCGGAGTATTTT.